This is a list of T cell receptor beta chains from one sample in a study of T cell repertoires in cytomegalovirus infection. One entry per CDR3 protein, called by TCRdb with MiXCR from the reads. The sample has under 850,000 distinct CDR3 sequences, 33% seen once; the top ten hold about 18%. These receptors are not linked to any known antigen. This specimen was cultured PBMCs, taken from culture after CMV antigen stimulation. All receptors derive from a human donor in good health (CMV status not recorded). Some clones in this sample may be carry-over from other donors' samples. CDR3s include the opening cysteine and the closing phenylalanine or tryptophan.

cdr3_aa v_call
CASSLDRAENIQYF TRBV4-3
CASSPRRSSGGRGIYEQYF TRBV7-9
CASSPGLQGEKLFF TRBV6-5
CASSYISNSPLHF TRBV11-2
CSVDTDTQYF TRBV29-1
CASTYRAGGATEAFF TRBV2
CASSPDRASGEKLFF TRBV12-3/TRBV12-4
CASSHLPGQGRPWAGELFF TRBV6-1
CASSAPVTYSYNEQFF TRBV7-2
CASAGTEDSPLHF TRBV5-1
CASSHPGWAQGEFF TRBV6-2/TRBV6-3
CAPSEVRGETQYF TRBV7-4
CASSLVGTGETEAFF TRBV7-8
CASSQQSYNSPLHF TRBV11-2
CASSPEVPTDGARETQYF TRBV18
CASSYFTGSYEQYF TRBV6-5
CASSYGAGDTDTQYF TRBV6-2/TRBV6-3
CASSFGSGGGPQYF TRBV7-2
CASSPPGQGRFGNSPLHF TRBV18
CASRGLAGVISREFF TRBV27
CASRAPTYSTDTQYF TRBV6-1
CASSLGTGRATQYF TRBV7-2
CASSPGVRGLDTQYF TRBV6-1
CASSSGQGFSGANVLTF TRBV7-6
CASSLAYGGGGGYTF TRBV7-2
CASSHIRGEAFF TRBV4-1
CASSFTGWADTQYF TRBV11-3
CASSWGADTQYF TRBV7-2
CAISEDSSTDTQYF TRBV10-3
CASSQTPASGSYEQYF TRBV7-9
CASSRGHNSPLHF TRBV7-6
CASSLGPTGGPQHF TRBV7-2
CASSTGVISYNEQFF TRBV7-2
CASGLKGNTEAFF TRBV12-5
CASSLGGQGWVETQYF TRBV7-2
CASSFPQGPHGSGANVLTF TRBV6-1
CASRPGVGRAFF TRBV19
CASSLERGGRGEQFF TRBV7-6
CASTLSSQETQYF TRBV7-2
CASSFYDEAFF TRBV12-3/TRBV12-4
CASLRGTGGNEQFF TRBV12-3/TRBV12-4
CASSLAPRDRLGADTQYF TRBV7-2
CASSYGTSVGEQYF TRBV7-9
CASRFSGGAGADTQYF TRBV7-2
CASTWDPSYEQYF TRBV7-2
CASSSQGVAGYTF TRBV7-2
CASSFRRESNTEAFF TRBV5-4
CASSPRWIRVDEQYF TRBV7-2
CASSRPEGHEQFF TRBV6-2/TRBV6-3
CASSFWLAGTPGELFF TRBV12-3/TRBV12-4
CASSFWTGGIPSGNTIYF TRBV11-2
CASRGGGTGANVLTF TRBV7-2
CASSGRQGYTEAFF TRBV5-6
CASSEGGTGGNTIYF TRBV25-1
CASSLDLSTNEKLFF TRBV5-6
CASSLRGHEQYF TRBV14
CASRVLAGGLNEQFF TRBV12-3/TRBV12-4
CASSQGPSGLSGEQFF TRBV4-1
CASSLDFVAEQYF TRBV7-2